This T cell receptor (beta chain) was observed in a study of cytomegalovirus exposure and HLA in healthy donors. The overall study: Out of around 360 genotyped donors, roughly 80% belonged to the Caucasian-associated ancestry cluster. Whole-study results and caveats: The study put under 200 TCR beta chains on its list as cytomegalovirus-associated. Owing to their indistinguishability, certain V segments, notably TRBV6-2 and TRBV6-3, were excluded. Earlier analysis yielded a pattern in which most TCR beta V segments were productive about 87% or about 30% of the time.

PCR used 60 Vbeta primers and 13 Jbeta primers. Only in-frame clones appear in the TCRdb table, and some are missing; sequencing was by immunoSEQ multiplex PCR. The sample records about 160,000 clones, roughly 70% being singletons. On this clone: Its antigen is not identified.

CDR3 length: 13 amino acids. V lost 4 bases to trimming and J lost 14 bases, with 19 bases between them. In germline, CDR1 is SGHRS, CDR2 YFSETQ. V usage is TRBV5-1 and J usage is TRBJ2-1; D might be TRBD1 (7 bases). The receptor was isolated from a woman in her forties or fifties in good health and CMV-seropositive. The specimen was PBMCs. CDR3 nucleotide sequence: TGCGCCAGCAGCCGAGACCCGACAGGGAGGAAGTTCTTC. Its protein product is CASSRDPTGRKFF.